The clone carrying this T cell receptor (beta chain) was counted a few times. Mismatch with germline at one junction end may stem from a read error. This entry is derived from a study of blood T cells in healthy people across ages. Then a second PCR, running about 6 to 12 cycles, was carried out with a sample-barcoded 5' primer and a J-beta primer mix. One entry per CDR3 protein, called by TCRdb with MiXCR from the 5' RACE reads. The sample comprises about 800,000 distinct CDR3 sequences, 20% to 25% of which are singletons, and 3% to 4.5% rests with the top ten. Germline V gives CDR1 MNHEY, CDR2 SMNVEV (reference sequence). The CDR3 sequence is 15 residues long. The sample was also linked to a second study, of T cells of mothers and their children. From that second work: Sequencing returned over 9 million TCR beta CDR3 reads per mother and about 2.9 million per child.

The sequencing input was blood. The chain carries TRBV27 and TRBJ1-5; no firm D call. This TCR was sampled from a boy aged 10-17 years in good health. CDR3 loop: CACRARGGLIASQHF. The DNA of the CDR3 is TGTGCCTGCAGAGCTAGAGGAGGGCTCATTGCGTCCCAGCATTTT.